This T cell receptor beta chain was captured by sequencing in a study of OX40 agonist ivuxolimab in advanced cancers. Study as a whole: At around 81% male, the cohort had a mean age of roughly 60 years, ranging from about 23 to 80. Study-wide findings and caveats: On average, a greater number of expanded clones characterised CD8+ T cells relative to CD4+. Among the lowest peripheral clonal expansion occurred in 0.1-3.0 mg/kg partial responders.

Sequencing was performed with immunoSEQ multiplex PCR; in TCRdb, only in-frame clones are kept and a portion is missing. The repertoire consists of 50,000 to 70,000 clones, with over 80% occurring once and the leading ten covering 3.8%. A remark on this clone: Its antigen is as yet unknown.

V lost 4 bases and J 7 bases, leaving 20 bases between the germline ends. Looked up from germline, CDR1 is MDHEN and CDR2 is SYDVKM. The CDR3 consists of 16 residues. This sample comprised CD4+ or CD8+ T cells sorted from blood, obtained in a trial of the OX40 agonist ivuxolimab. The clonotype originates from an adult with an advanced solid tumor such as melanoma, head and neck, liver or kidney cancer. This chain connects TRBV28 to TRBJ2-1; perhaps TRBD2 as D (6 bases). CDR3 coding DNA: TGTGCCAGCAGTTCTGGACAACTTAACGCGGGGAATGAGCAGTTCTTC. The encoded protein is CASSSGQLNAGNEQFF.